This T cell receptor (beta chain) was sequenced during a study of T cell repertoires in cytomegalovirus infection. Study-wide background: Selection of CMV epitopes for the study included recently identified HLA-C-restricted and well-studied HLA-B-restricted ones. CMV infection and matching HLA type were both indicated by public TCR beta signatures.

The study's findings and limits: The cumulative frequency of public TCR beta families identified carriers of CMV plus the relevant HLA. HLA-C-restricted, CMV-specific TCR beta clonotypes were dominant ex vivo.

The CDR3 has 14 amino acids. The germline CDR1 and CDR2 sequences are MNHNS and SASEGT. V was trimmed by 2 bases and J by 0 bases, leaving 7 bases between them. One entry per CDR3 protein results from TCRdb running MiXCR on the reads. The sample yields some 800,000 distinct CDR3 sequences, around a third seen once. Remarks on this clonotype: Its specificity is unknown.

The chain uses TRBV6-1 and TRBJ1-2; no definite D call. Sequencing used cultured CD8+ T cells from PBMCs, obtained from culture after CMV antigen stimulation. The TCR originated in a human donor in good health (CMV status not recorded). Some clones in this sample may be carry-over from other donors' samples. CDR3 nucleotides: TGTGCCAGCAGTGAATGGGGAGCTAACTATGGCTACACCTTC. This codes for CASSEWGANYGYTF.